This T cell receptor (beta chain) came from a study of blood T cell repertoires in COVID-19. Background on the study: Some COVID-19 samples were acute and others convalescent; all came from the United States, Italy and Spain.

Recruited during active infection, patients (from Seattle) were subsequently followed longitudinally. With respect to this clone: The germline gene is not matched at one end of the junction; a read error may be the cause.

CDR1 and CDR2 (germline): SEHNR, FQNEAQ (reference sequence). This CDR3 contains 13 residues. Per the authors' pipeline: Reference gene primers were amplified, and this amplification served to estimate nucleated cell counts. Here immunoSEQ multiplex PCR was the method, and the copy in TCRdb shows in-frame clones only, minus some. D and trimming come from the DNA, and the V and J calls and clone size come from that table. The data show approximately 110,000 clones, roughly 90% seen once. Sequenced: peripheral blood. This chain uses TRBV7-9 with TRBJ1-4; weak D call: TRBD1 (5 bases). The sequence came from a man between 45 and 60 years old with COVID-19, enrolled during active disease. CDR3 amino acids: CASRLDEGGELFF. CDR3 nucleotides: TGTGCCAGCAGATTAGACGAGGGAGGGGAACTGTTTTTT.